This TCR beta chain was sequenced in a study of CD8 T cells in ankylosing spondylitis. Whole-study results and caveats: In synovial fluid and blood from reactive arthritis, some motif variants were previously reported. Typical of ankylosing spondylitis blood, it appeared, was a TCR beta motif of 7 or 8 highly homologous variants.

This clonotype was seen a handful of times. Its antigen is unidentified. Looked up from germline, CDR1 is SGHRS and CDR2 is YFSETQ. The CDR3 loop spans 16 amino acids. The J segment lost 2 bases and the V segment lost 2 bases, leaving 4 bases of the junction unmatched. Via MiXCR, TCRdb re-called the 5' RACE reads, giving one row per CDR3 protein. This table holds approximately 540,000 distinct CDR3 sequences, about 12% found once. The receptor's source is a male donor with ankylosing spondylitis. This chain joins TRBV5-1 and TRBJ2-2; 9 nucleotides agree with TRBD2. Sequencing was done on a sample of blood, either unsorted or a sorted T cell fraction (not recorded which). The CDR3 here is CASSFLAGPNTGELFF. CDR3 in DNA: TGCGCCAGCAGCTTTCTAGCGGGGCCAAACACCGGGGAGCTGTTTTTT.